Included here is one TCR beta chain sequence, with context. This sample stems from a study of OX40 agonist ivuxolimab in advanced cancers. Study-wide background: At doses from 0.01 to 10 mg/kg, patients were given intravenous ivuxolimab every 2 weeks. Allowance was made for prior anti-PD-1, anti-PD-L1 or anti-CTLA-4 therapy, and 40% to 45% had some.

CDR3 length: 15 amino acids. Germline V gives CDR1 SEHNR, CDR2 FQNEAQ (reference sequence). V lost 5 bases to trimming and J lost 5 bases; unmatched junction nucleotides: 5. Some clones are missing from TCRdb's copy, which holds only in-frame ones; the method was immunoSEQ multiplex PCR. The data show under 150,000 clones, with 85% to 90% seen just once and around 0.55% held by the top ten. The source was CD4+ or CD8+ T cells sorted from blood, collected in a trial of the OX40 agonist ivuxolimab. The rearrangement joins TRBV7-9 to TRBJ2-3; 12 nucleotides match TRBD2. The TCR sequence derives from an adult with an advanced solid tumor such as melanoma, head and neck, liver or kidney cancer. The CDR3: CASSRTSGAVDTQYF. As DNA, the CDR3 is TGTGCCAGCAGCCGGACTAGCGGGGCAGTAGATACGCAGTATTTT.